Following are 18 T cell receptor beta chains from one sample sequenced in a study of cytomegalovirus exposure and HLA in healthy donors. 60 Vbeta and 13 Jbeta primers were used in PCR. Clones were sequenced by immunoSEQ multiplex PCR, and TCRdb holds only the in-frame ones, with some missing. The sample has some 130,000 clones, and its top ten clones hold over 1.5%. Source material: PBMCs. Every receptor here comes from a woman in her thirties or forties in good health and CMV-seropositive.

The chain combines TRBV27 with TRBJ2-5; 7 bases are a match to TRBD1. V dropped 4 bases and J dropped 13; count of bases not matched to a gene: 12. There are 13 residues in the CDR3. Germline V gives CDR1 MNHEY, CDR2 SMNVEV (reference sequence). The CDR3 spells CASSSGDRAPLYF. CDR3 DNA sequence: TGTGCCAGCAGTTCAGGTGACAGGGCTCCTCTGTACTTC.

The V gene is TRBV5-4, the J gene TRBJ2-5, with D maybe TRBD2 (5 bases). Germline CDR1 and CDR2: SGHNT and YYREEE (reference sequence). The CDR3 consists of 12 residues. V was shortened by 5 bases and J by 5 bases, with 10 bases between the two germline ends. CDR3 region: CASSWRGETQYF. The CDR3 coding sequence is TGTGCCAGCAGTTGGAGAGGGGAGACCCAGTACTTC.

This rearrangement joins TRBV25-1 to TRBJ2-3, with 13 bases fitting TRBD2. Germline CDR1 reads MGHDK; CDR2 reads SYGVNS. The CDR3 consists of 13 residues. Trimming at V came to 8 bases and at J to 6 bases, leaving 2 bases not matched to a gene. Here the CDR3 DNA reads TGTGCCAGCGGACTAGCGGGAGAGGATACGCAGTATTTT. Its protein is CASGLAGEDTQYF.

The rearrangement uses TRBV7-9 and TRBJ2-7, with D possibly TRBD1 on 5 matching bases. The CDR3 loop spans 14 amino acids. Trimming took off 3 bases at V and 5 bases at J, with 14 bases between the two ends. The V gene's germline CDR1 is SEHNR and CDR2 FQNEAQ (reference sequence). The DNA of the CDR3 is TGTGCCAGCAGCTTTGGTTTTCAGGGTGACGAGCAGTACTTC. Translating it yields CASSFGFQGDEQYF.

This chain links TRBV28 with TRBJ1-5; a weak D match, TRBD1 (6 bases). The CDR3 sequence is 16 residues long. V was trimmed by 5 bases and J by 3 bases, leaving 17 bases between them. Germline V gene sequence: CDR1 MDHEN, CDR2 SYDVKM. CDR3 sequence reads: CASSKSNRAINQPQHF. CDR3 nucleotides: TGTGCCAGCAGTAAATCGAACAGGGCTATCAATCAGCCCCAGCATTTT. Filled out from reference TRBV28 and TRBJ1-5, the complete variable domain reads DVKVTQSSRYLVKRTGEKVFLECVQDMDHENMFWYRQDPGLGLRLIYFSYDVKMKEKGDIPEGYSVSREKKERFSLILESASTNQTSMYLCASSKSNRAINQPQHFGDGTRLSIL.

The rearrangement joins TRBV7-3 to TRBJ2-3; 10 nucleotides match TRBD2. Trimming removed 4 bases from V and 3 bases from J; junction bases left unmatched: 1. The CDR3 is made up of 14 amino acids. CDR1 and CDR2 (germline): SGHTA, FQGTGA. The CDR3 reads CASSSGLATDTQYF. CDR3 DNA: TGTGCCAGCAGCTCGGGACTAGCGACAGATACGCAGTATTTT.

The rearrangement joins TRBV7-9 to TRBJ1-2; TRBD1 aligns across 7 bases. The CDR3 consists of 13 residues. CDR1 is SEHNR and CDR2 is FQNEAQ in the germline V gene (reference sequence). V was clipped by 5 bases and J by 3 bases; unmatched bases: 3. CDR3 DNA sequence: TGTGCCAGCAGCGAGGGGGCTGACTATGGCTACACCTTC. Protein: CASSEGADYGYTF.

The rearrangement links TRBV5-6 to TRBJ1-4; TRBD1 might be the D (5 bases). V lost 0 bases, J lost 8 bases, and 14 bases lay in between. CDR1 and CDR2 (germline): SGHDT, YYEEEE. This CDR3 is 15 amino acids long. The CDR3 loop is CASSLVSQGREKLFF. Written as DNA, the CDR3 is TGTGCCAGCAGCTTGGTGTCCCAGGGCAGAGAAAAACTGTTTTTT.

CDR3 bases: TGTGCCAGCAGCCTATTAGCGGGAGTAGGGACAGATACGCAGTATTTT. Translation gives CASSLLAGVGTDTQYF. V and J are TRBV9 and TRBJ2-3; TRBD2 matches at 9 bases. CDR1 and CDR2 (germline): SGDLS, YYNGEE. The trim removed 4 bases at V and 3 bases at J, leaving 9 bases unmatched. The CDR3 length is 16 residues.

The chain has TRBV7-9 and TRBJ1-1; no definite D call. The germline CDR1 and CDR2 sequences are SEHNR and FQNEAQ (reference sequence). The CDR3 covers 14 residues. Trimming shortened V by 8 bases and J by 11 bases, and 24 bases separated the two germline ends. CDR3 sequence reads: CASGHRGQFDGAFF. The DNA for the CDR3 is TGTGCCAGCGGCCACCGCGGGCAGTTCGATGGCGCTTTCTTT. Variable domain in full (rest from reference TRBV7-9 and TRBJ1-1): DTGVSQNPRHKITKRGQNVTFRCDPISEHNRLYWYRQTLGQGPEFLTYFQNEAQLEKSRLLSDRFSAERPKGSFSTLEIQRTEQGDSAMYLCASGHRGQFDGAFFGQGTRLTVV.

The chain is built from TRBV5-6 and TRBJ1-4, with 8 positions matching TRBD1. The CDR3 contains 17 residues. Germline V gene sequence: CDR1 SGHDT, CDR2 YYEEEE. The ends lost 0 bases at V and 3 bases at J; junction bases unmatched: 7. CDR3 in amino acids: CASSLGTGSLANEKLFF. In nucleotides, the CDR3 is TGTGCCAGCAGCTTGGGGACAGGGAGTTTAGCTAATGAAAAACTGTTTTTT.

This sequence joins TRBV7-9 and TRBJ1-2, with D tentatively TRBD1 (5 bases). V was pared by 5 bases and J by 2 bases, with 12 bases between. The CDR3 is made up of 14 amino acids. From germline, CDR1 is SEHNR and CDR2 FQNEAQ (reference sequence). The CDR3 here is CASSPAGGNYGYTF. The CDR3, as DNA: TGTGCCAGCAGCCCCGCCGGGGGGAACTATGGCTACACCTTC.

This clone registers medium-sized by frequency. The chain joins TRBV6-4 to TRBJ2-3; no definite D call. This CDR3 spans 14 amino acids. Germline V gene lookup returns CDR1 MRHNA and CDR2 SNTAGT. Trimming stripped 0 bases from V and 4 bases from J, with 8 bases between. The chain's CDR3 is CASSDSESADTQYF. For the CDR3, the DNA is TGTGCCAGCAGTGACTCGGAGAGCGCAGATACGCAGTATTTT.

CDR3 nucleotides: TGTGCCAGTAGTATAGGGGGCACAGTCCAGGTTGGCTACACCTTC. Protein: CASSIGGTVQVGYTF. The rearrangement links TRBV19 to TRBJ1-2; a weak D match, TRBD1 (5 bases). V lost 1 base and J lost 7, with 16 bases in between. The CDR3 contains 15 residues. Germline CDR1 and CDR2: LNHDA and SQIVND (reference sequence).

V is TRBV7-2 and J is TRBJ2-1, with D uncertain. This CDR3 is built from 17 residues. The germline CDR1 and CDR2 sequences are SGHTA and FQGNSA. V was pared by 1 base and J by 5 bases, with 18 bases between. CDR3 nucleotide sequence: TGTGCCAGCAGCTTAGACCCTAAGACTTCCTGGGACAATGAGCAGTTCTTC. Its protein product is CASSLDPKTSWDNEQFF.

The chain links TRBV7-2 to TRBJ2-5; 9 bases are a match to TRBD1. This CDR3 contains 15 residues. Trimming cost V 5 bases and J 5 bases; bases outside gene matches: 9. Germline CDR1 is SGHTA and CDR2 is FQGNSA. The CDR3 nucleotides are TGTGCCAGCAGCCCGGACAGGGGTAATTGGGAGACCCAGTACTTC. Its protein product is CASSPDRGNWETQYF.

V is TRBV28 and J is TRBJ2-7; the match to TRBD1 covers 7 bases. The CDR3 sequence is 13 residues long. The germline gives CDR1 MDHEN, CDR2 SYDVKM. V dropped 6 bases and J dropped 5; count of bases not matched to a gene: 7. The CDR3 reads CASSSWDSDEQYF. CDR3 nucleotides: TGTGCCAGCAGCTCCTGGGACAGCGACGAGCAGTACTTC.

The V call is TRBV29-1, the J call TRBJ2-7; tentative D call: TRBD2 (6 bases). The CDR3 runs to 13 residues. The germline gives CDR1 SQVTM, CDR2 ANQGSEA. The CDR3 nucleotides are TGCAGTTGTCGCGGGACTTCTAGAAACGAGCAGTACTTC. Its translation is CSCRGTSRNEQYF.